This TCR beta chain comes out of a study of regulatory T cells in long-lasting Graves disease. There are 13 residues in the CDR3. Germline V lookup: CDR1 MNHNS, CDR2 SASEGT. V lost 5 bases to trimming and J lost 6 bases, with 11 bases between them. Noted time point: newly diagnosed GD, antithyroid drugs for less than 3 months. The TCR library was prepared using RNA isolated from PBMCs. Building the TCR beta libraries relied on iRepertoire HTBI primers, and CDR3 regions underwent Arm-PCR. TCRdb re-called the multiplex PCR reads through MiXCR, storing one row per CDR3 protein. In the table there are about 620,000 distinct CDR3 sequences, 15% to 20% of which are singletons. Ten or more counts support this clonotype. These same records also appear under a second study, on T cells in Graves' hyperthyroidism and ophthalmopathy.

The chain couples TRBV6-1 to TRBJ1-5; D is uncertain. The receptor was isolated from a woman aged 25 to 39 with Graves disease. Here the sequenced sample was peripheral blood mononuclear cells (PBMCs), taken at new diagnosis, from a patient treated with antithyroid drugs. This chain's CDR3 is CASSTKASQPQHF. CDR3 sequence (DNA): TGTGCCAGCAGTACTAAGGCAAGTCAGCCCCAGCATTTT.